Below, 11 T cell receptor beta chains from the same sample are listed, as sequenced in a study of CD8 T cells in ankylosing spondylitis. Findings of the study overall: Seven to nine highly homologous variants formed a TCR beta motif that appeared characteristic of ankylosing spondylitis blood.

These TCRs' antigens remain unknown. TCRdb recomputed calls from the 5' RACE reads with MiXCR, one row per CDR3 protein. This sample has 750,000 to 850,000 distinct CDR3 sequences, with around 11% found just once. Sequencing was done on a sample of blood, either unsorted or a sorted T cell fraction (not recorded which). The receptors stem from a male donor with ankylosing spondylitis.

The gene calls are TRBV7-2 and TRBJ2-7; 8 positions match TRBD1. Germline V gene lookup returns CDR1 SGHTA and CDR2 FQGNSA. V shed 2 bases, J shed 4 bases, and the junction held 4 bases outside the gene matches. The CDR3 runs to 14 residues. For the CDR3, the DNA is TGTGCCAGCAGCTTACAAACAGGGGGATACGAGCAGTACTTC. Its translation is CASSLQTGGYEQYF. Using reference TRBV7-2 and TRBJ2-7 for the parts outside the CDR3, the full variable domain is GAGVSQSPSNKVTEKGKDVELRCDPISGHTALYWYRQSLGQGLEFLIYFQGNSAPDKSGLPSDRFSAERTGGSVSTLTIQRTQQEDSAVYLCASSLQTGGYEQYFGPGTRLTVT.

This clonotype was recorded a few times. V is TRBV6-1 and J is TRBJ1-6; 9 nucleotides match TRBD1. The CDR3 spans 14 residues. The germline V gene has CDR1 MNHNS and CDR2 SASEGT. J was trimmed by 12 bases and V by 6 bases; bases with no gene match: 9. CDR3 DNA sequence: TGTGCCAGCAGACCGACAGGGGGGTCCTTACCCCTCCACTTT. Translating gives CASRPTGGSLPLHF.

The V call is TRBV7-9, the J call TRBJ2-1; 11 bases are shared with TRBD1. The germline CDR1 and CDR2 sequences are SEHNR and FQNEAQ (reference sequence). This CDR3 region has 14 residues. V lost 3 bases and J lost 8; bases outside the gene matches: 3. CDR3 DNA: TGTGCCAGCAGCTTGGGACAGGGGGAGTATGAGCAGTTCTTC. The encoded protein is CASSLGQGEYEQFF. Full variable domain (outside the CDR3, taken from reference TRBV7-9 and TRBJ2-1): DTGVSQNPRHKITKRGQNVTFRCDPISEHNRLYWYRQTLGQGPEFLTYFQNEAQLEKSRLLSDRFSAERPKGSFSTLEIQRTEQGDSAMYLCASSLGQGEYEQFFGPGTRLTVL.

This clonotype was picked up a small number of times. V is TRBV7-2 and J is TRBJ2-3; 15 bases are shared with TRBD2. CDR1 and CDR2 (germline): SGHTA, FQGNSA. This CDR3 is built from 17 residues. The V gene end was trimmed by 4 bases and the J gene end by 2 bases; junction bases not matched to a gene: 4. CDR3 bases: TGTGCCAGCAGCTCAGGACTAGCGGGGGGGCTCACAGATACGCAGTATTTT. It codes for CASSSGLAGGLTDTQYF. The full variable domain, with the rest looked up from reference TRBV7-2 and TRBJ2-3, is GAGVSQSPSNKVTEKGKDVELRCDPISGHTALYWYRQSLGQGLEFLIYFQGNSAPDKSGLPSDRFSAERTGGSVSTLTIQRTQQEDSAVYLCASSSGLAGGLTDTQYFGPGTRLTVL.

This clonotype came up a few times. The genes are TRBV5-5 and TRBJ1-1; unclear D gene. The CDR3 spans 13 residues. Germline loops: CDR1 SGHKS, CDR2 YYEKEE (reference sequence). V dropped 3 bases and J dropped 5 bases, with 11 bases sitting between them. CDR3 amino acids: CASSSRGLTEAFF. CDR3 DNA: TGTGCCAGCAGCTCCCGCGGCCTAACTGAAGCTTTCTTT.

The rearrangement uses TRBV7-8 and TRBJ1-2; D perhaps matches TRBD1 (6 bases). The V gene's germline CDR1 is SGHVS and CDR2 FQNEAQ. The CDR3 has 15 amino acids. V gave up 5 bases and J gave up 4 bases, with 17 bases separating them. The CDR3 coding sequence is TGTGCCAGCAGCCCCTACAACAGGGAAATCTATGGCTACACCTTC. This encodes CASSPYNREIYGYTF.

The rearrangement uses TRBV12-3 or TRBV12-4 and TRBJ2-1, with D hard to call. This CDR3 is built from 14 residues. Trimming removed 2 bases at V and 8 bases at J, with 13 bases between. CDR3 sequence reads: CASSLRIGEHEQFF. For the CDR3, the DNA is TGTGCCAGCAGTTTACGGATAGGCGAGCATGAGCAGTTCTTC.

The V and J genes are TRBV4-2 and TRBJ2-2, with 11 positions matching TRBD2. V shed 2 bases, J shed 2 bases, and the junction held 4 bases outside the gene matches. The CDR3 has 17 residues. Germline V CDR1 and CDR2: LGHNA, YNFKEQ. CDR3 nucleotide sequence: TGTGCCAGCAGCCAACCTAGCGGGGGGCATAACACCGGGGAGCTGTTTTTT. Translated: CASSQPSGGHNTGELFF.

This clonotype was counted between two and nine times. The gene calls are TRBV5-1 and TRBJ2-5; weak D call: TRBD2 (5 bases). V was pared by 0 bases and J by 7 bases, with 10 bases between. The CDR3 contains 13 residues. Germline lookup yields CDR1 SGHRS and CDR2 YFSETQ. The CDR3 reads CASSLDLRGTQYF. The CDR3, as DNA: TGCGCCAGCAGCTTGGACCTACGGGGGACCCAGTACTTC.

At least ten counts were recorded for this clonotype. The chain is built from TRBV28 and TRBJ2-3; 11 nucleotides match TRBD2. The CDR3 is made up of 17 amino acids. Per germline, CDR1 MDHEN and CDR2 SYDVKM. J lost 0 bases, V lost 4 bases, and 6 bases had no gene match. The CDR3 DNA reads TGTGCCAGCAGTTATACGACTAGCGGGGCTAGCACAGATACGCAGTATTTT. Encoded protein: CASSYTTSGASTDTQYF.

The chain is built from TRBV4-3 and TRBJ1-3; possibly TRBD1 for D (6 bases). Per germline, CDR1 LGHNA and CDR2 YSLEER. The CDR3 has 17 residues. Trimming left V 0 bases short and J 4 bases short, with 16 bases between. CDR3 residues: CASSQELATGSGNTIYF. The CDR3 DNA sequence: TGCGCCAGCAGCCAAGAATTAGCCACAGGGAGCGGAAACACCATATATTTT.